These 18 T cell receptor beta chains share one sample of origin, sequenced in a study of blood T cell repertoires in COVID-19. Produced via immunoSEQ multiplex PCR; TCRdb's table is partial and in-frame only. The sample lists over 100,000 clones; over 70% were seen once. The sample consisted of peripheral blood. These receptors were taken from a human donor in a cohort sampled during active or convalescent COVID-19.

This chain uses TRBV9 with TRBJ2-2, with D uncertain. The germline V and J ends were trimmed by 4 bases and 1 base, with 8 bases remaining between them. CDR3 size: 14 residues. Germline assignment: CDR1 SGDLS and CDR2 YYNGEE. The CDR3 DNA reads as TGTGCCAGCAGCTCTCAGGTGAACACCGGGGAGCTGTTTTTT. The encoded protein is CASSSQVNTGELFF.

This clone was observed once. This rearrangement joins TRBV19 to TRBJ2-2, with TRBD2 matching 9 bases. This CDR3 spans 15 amino acids. Germline assignment: CDR1 LNHDA and CDR2 SQIVND (reference sequence). With 0 bases clipped from V and 6 bases from J, the junction kept 2 bases outside the gene matches. The CDR3 coding sequence is TGTGCCAGTAGTATAGAAGGCGGGGGGGCCGGGGAGCTGTTTTTT. Its translation: CASSIEGGGAGELFF.

For this clone: One end of the junction does not line up with germline, which may come from a read error. The rearrangement joins TRBV12-5 to TRBJ1-2; TRBD1 aligns across 7 bases. The CDR3 is made up of 12 amino acids. Germline-derived CDR1 and CDR2 are LGHNT and FRNRAP. CDR3: CASHRQGEGYTF. CDR3 bases: TGTGCTAGTCACCGACAGGGCGAGGGCTACACTTTC.

The V gene is TRBV19, the J gene TRBJ1-2; possible D gene TRBD1, 6 bases. The V and J ends lost 3 bases and 4 bases respectively, with 12 bases between them. Germline V lookup: CDR1 LNHDA, CDR2 SQIVND (reference sequence). The CDR3 length is 14 residues. The CDR3 is CASSIEGQGYGYTF. CDR3 nucleotide sequence: TGTGCCAGTAGTATTGAGGGACAAGGCTATGGCTACACCTTC.

The V call is TRBV4-3, the J call TRBJ1-2, with D perhaps matching TRBD1 (6 bases). Per the germline V gene, CDR1 is LGHNA and CDR2 is YSLEER. The CDR3 sequence is 15 residues long. The ends were cut back, 1 base at V and 8 bases at J, with 17 bases in the middle. The chain's CDR3 is CASSQAQGRFYGYTF. The CDR3 region has the DNA TGCGCCAGCAGCCAAGCACAGGGACGGTTCTACGGCTACACCTTC.

The chain employs TRBV24-1 and TRBJ2-5; D perhaps matches TRBD1 (5 bases). The CDR3 extends over 17 amino acids. The V end lost 1 base, the J end lost 5 bases, and 19 bases lay between the germline ends. CDR1 and CDR2 from the germline V gene are KGHDR and SFDVKD. CDR3 region: CATSDFTDPVQVETQYF. In DNA form, the CDR3 reads TGTGCCACCAGTGATTTCACCGACCCAGTACAGGTCGAGACCCAGTACTTC.

This clone was observed a single time. This chain connects TRBV18 to TRBJ2-5, with TRBD2 matching over 11 bases. Germline-derived CDR1 and CDR2 are KGHSH and LQKENI. CDR3 length: 17 amino acids. With V trimmed by 1 base and J by 1 base, 5 bases remained unmatched. CDR3 loop: CASSPLRTSGFQETQYF. The CDR3 region has the DNA TGTGCCAGCTCACCACTTAGGACTAGCGGGTTCCAAGAGACCCAGTACTTC. The full variable domain, its missing parts supplied by reference TRBV18 and TRBJ2-5, is NAGVMQNPRHLVRRRGQEARLRCSPMKGHSHVYWYRQLPEEGLKFMVYLQKENIIDESGMPKERFSAEFPKEGPSILRIQQVVRGDSAAYFCASSPLRTSGFQETQYFGPGTRLLVL.

The chain recombines TRBV7-9 with TRBJ1-1; 7 nucleotides line up with TRBD1. Germline V gene data show CDR1 as SEHNR and CDR2 as FQNEAQ (reference sequence). J lost 7 bases, V lost 5 bases, and 10 bases had no gene match. This CDR3 contains 14 residues. The CDR3 here is CASSPSGQFLEAFF. CDR3 in DNA: TGTGCCAGCAGCCCTTCGGGACAGTTTCTTGAAGCTTTCTTT.

Here the CDR3 reads CASSLRLAGLEQYF. In DNA, the CDR3 is TGTGCCAGCAGTTTAAGACTAGCAGGGCTCGAGCAGTACTTC. The V gene is TRBV28, the J gene TRBJ2-7; 7 bases align to TRBD2. The junction had 7 bases not matched to a gene; V was cut back by 2 bases and J by 6 bases. Germline V CDR1 and CDR2: MDHEN, SYDVKM. This CDR3 comprises 14 residues.

The genes are TRBV4-3 and TRBJ2-1; 8 bases are a match to TRBD2. Germline CDR1 and CDR2: LGHNA and YSLEER. The J segment lost 4 bases and the V segment lost 3 bases, leaving 11 bases of the junction unmatched. The CDR3 contains 17 residues. The CDR3 DNA reads as TGCGCCAGCAGCCACGGACTAGCAGGTGCGGCGTACAATGAGCAGTTCTTC. As protein: CASSHGLAGAAYNEQFF.

The rearrangement uses TRBV5-1 and TRBJ1-6; D call uncertain. Trimming left V 0 bases short and J 7 bases short, with 8 bases between. CDR1 and CDR2 from the germline V gene are SGHRS and YFSETQ. The CDR3 contains 14 residues. In DNA form, the CDR3 reads TGCGCCAGCAGCTTGGGGGCCTCAAATTCACCCCTCCACTTT. Its protein product is CASSLGASNSPLHF.

The V and J genes are TRBV27 and TRBJ2-1; tentatively, D is TRBD1 (5 bases). Germline V gene sequence: CDR1 MNHEY, CDR2 SMNVEV (reference sequence). Trimming left V 3 bases short and J 2 bases short, with 11 bases between. The CDR3 runs to 15 residues. CDR3 in DNA: TGTGCCAGCAGTTTGGGGCAGGCCACCTACAATGAGCAGTTCTTC. Its protein is CASSLGQATYNEQFF.

The genes are TRBV9 and TRBJ2-7; 9 nucleotides agree with TRBD2. Per the germline V gene, CDR1 is SGDLS and CDR2 is YYNGEE. The CDR3 loop spans 14 amino acids. Germline trimming cut 4 bases from V and 4 bases from J; bases unmatched to any gene: 6. CDR3 amino acids: CASSLSSGGYEQYF. In DNA, the CDR3 is TGTGCCAGCAGCTTAAGTAGCGGGGGATACGAGCAGTACTTC.

The CDR3 sequence is CASSRSIGGEKLFF. Written as DNA, the CDR3 is TGTGCCAGCAGTCGAAGCATTGGCGGCGAAAAACTGTTTTTT. The V call is TRBV6-5, the J call TRBJ1-4; no reliable D call. CDR1 and CDR2 (germline): MNHEY, SVGAGI. V was cut by 5 bases and J by 8 bases, with 15 bases left in between. This CDR3 has 14 residues.

The chain links TRBV7-9 to TRBJ1-1; D uncertain. The V end lost 2 bases, the J end lost 0 bases, and 7 bases lay between the germline ends. CDR1 SEHNR and CDR2 FQNEAQ come from the germline V gene (reference sequence). The CDR3 loop spans 14 amino acids. For the CDR3, the DNA is TGTGCCAGCAGCTTATCGACTGTGAACACTGAAGCTTTCTTT. Its protein is CASSLSTVNTEAFF.

The J gene is TRBJ1-2, the V gene TRBV6-5; possible D gene TRBD1, 6 bases. Germline CDR1 is MNHEY and CDR2 is SVGAGI. Trimming left V 6 bases short and J 4 bases short, with 15 bases between. The length of the CDR3 is 14 residues. CDR3 region: CASSDRWNGYGYTF. The CDR3 bases are TGTGCCAGCAGCGACAGGTGGAATGGCTATGGCTACACCTTC.

The chain uses TRBV19 and TRBJ1-1, with D possibly TRBD1 on 6 matching bases. This CDR3 spans 13 amino acids. Germline V gene sequence: CDR1 LNHDA, CDR2 SQIVND (reference sequence). V was trimmed by 8 bases and J by 0 bases, leaving 10 bases between them. The CDR3 DNA follows: TGTGCCAGTCATCACAGGGTGAACACTGAAGCTTTCTTT. Translation: CASHHRVNTEAFF.

The CDR3 reads CASSAGTGGSSYNEQFF. The CDR3 bases are TGTGCCAGCAGCGCCGGGACAGGGGGAAGCTCCTACAATGAGCAGTTCTTC. V is TRBV2 and J is TRBJ2-1, with 11 positions matching TRBD1. The junction had 7 bases not matched to a gene; V was cut back by 6 bases and J by 0 bases. There are 17 residues in the CDR3. The germline CDR1 and CDR2 sequences are SNHLY and FYNNEI.